The source of this T cell receptor (beta chain) is a study of low-dose radiotherapy and immunotherapy resistance in tumors. About the research overall: A dose of 1 Gy per fraction every two weeks went to Cohort 2, totaling 13 Gy over 26 weeks. On an every-two-weeks schedule, patients received intravenous nivolumab 240 mg, along with ipilimumab 1 mg/kg every six weeks.

This clonotype was counted between two and nine times. The time point is: before trial treatment. Those who qualified had advanced solid tumors (lacking tumor-infiltrating lymphocytes). Alpha- and beta-chain coverage of first-strand cDNA came from TRAV- and TRBV-specific primers. Over around 19 PCR cycles, TCRs were amplified from a constant-region primer and V-primer adapter. mRNA isolates were amplified via in vitro transcription. A single record per CDR3 protein comes from TCRdb applying MiXCR to the reads. Of around 64,000 distinct CDR3 sequences in the sample, about a quarter were seen once. Sequencing used PBMCs, obtained before treatment. The TCR was taken from a male donor with rectosigmoid adenocarcinoma.

This chain's CDR3 is CASSTPEGTEAFF. The CDR3 coding sequence is TGCGCCAGCAGCACGCCGGAGGGCACTGAAGCTTTCTTT. The V call is TRBV5-1, the J call TRBJ1-1, with D unresolved. Germline V gives CDR1 SGHRS, CDR2 YFSETQ. The CDR3 contains 13 residues. The ends were cut back, 4 bases at V and 4 bases at J, with 11 bases in the middle.